Listed below are T cell receptor beta chains from one sample, sequenced in a study of human T cells and chemical hapten exposure. TCRdb analysed the RACE reads with MiXCR anew, one entry per CDR3 protein. The sample has some 400,000 distinct CDR3 sequences; 4.8% are singletons. The sample here was whole blood, taken in connection with sensitization to the hapten diphenylcyclopropenone (DPC). These receptors all come from a woman between 50 and 59 years old with alopecia areata. Some clones in this sample may be carry-over from other donors' samples. Each CDR3 is given with its conserved first and last residue. Each record gives: CDR3 length, clone size, V gene, J gene, D gene, CDR3 DNA, CDR3 protein. The D gene is left open where the match is weak. Size is stated for part of the rows, as once, few or many counts, or as a class when the clone is expanded.

11,many,TRBV2,TRBJ2-1,.,TGTGCCATCGAGATAAACAATGAGCAGTTCTTC,CAIEINNEQFF
16,many,TRBV6-7,TRBJ2-3,TRBD2,TGTGCCAGCAGTTCTTACACTAGCGGGAGGAGAGATACGCAGTATTTT,CASSSYTSGRRDTQYF
14,many,TRBV28,TRBJ2-5,.,TGTGCCAGCAGCCCGGGGACCACCCCAGAGACCCAGTACTTC,CASSPGTTPETQYF
14,many,TRBV5-1,TRBJ1-5,.,TGCGCCAGCAGCCCAAATTCTGGGGATCAGCCCCAGCATTTT,CASSPNSGDQPQHF
13,many,TRBV5-1,TRBJ1-6,TRBD1,TGCGCCAGCACCGAGGGGGCCTATTCACCCCTCCACTTT,CASTEGAYSPLHF
12,few,TRBV5-1,TRBJ1-1,.,TGCGCCAGCACCGGGGATGGCCCTGAAGCTTTCTTT,CASTGDGPEAFF
14,.,TRBV28,TRBJ1-6,.,TGTGCCAGCAACAACCAGGGCGGGAATTCACCCCTCCACTTT,CASNNQGGNSPLHF
10,few,TRBV20-1,TRBJ1-1,.,TGCAGTGCTAGAATTGTTGAAGCTTTCTTT,CSARIVEAFF
15,.,TRBV9,TRBJ2-3,.,TGTGCCAGCAGCCCGTGGGGGGACCCCACAGATACGCAGTATTTT,CASSPWGDPTDTQYF
16,many,TRBV11-2,TRBJ2-1,.,TGTGCCAGCAGCCAAGGGGCGAGGGCCTCTGAGAATGAGCAGTTCTTC,CASSQGARASENEQFF
15,few,TRBV4-2,TRBJ1-1,TRBD1,TGTGCCAGCAGGCAACCAGGGGGCGGGATCACTGAAGCTTTCTTT,CASRQPGGGITEAFF
17,.,TRBV24-1,TRBJ1-2,.,TGTGCCACCAGTGATTTAAGGCACTTTCGACGTGACTATGGCTACACCTTC,CATSDLRHFRRDYGYTF
12,many,TRBV7-9,TRBJ2-4,.,TGTGCCAGCAGTCCGGACAGAAACATTCAGTACTTC,CASSPDRNIQYF
19,few,TRBV28,TRBJ1-3,.,TGTGCCAGCAGTCCCTTAGCCAGGGGCCCGGAAATGGGAGGAAACACCATATATTTT,CASSPLARGPEMGGNTIYF
13,many,TRBV7-9,TRBJ1-1,.,TGTGCCAGCAGCTTTTTACTAGACACTGAAGCTTTCTTT,CASSFLLDTEAFF
13,many,TRBV29-1,TRBJ2-1,.,TGCAGCGTTGAAAGGGCTAGGACCAATGAGCAGTTCTTC,CSVERARTNEQFF
14,many,TRBV15,TRBJ2-7,TRBD2,TGTGCCACCAGCAGTGGGGGGGGACGGCCCTACCCTAACTTC,CATSSGGGRPYPNF
17,many,TRBV4-1,TRBJ2-3,TRBD1,TGCGCCAGCAGCCAATTTGGACAGGGGGAAACGACAGATACGCAGTATTTT,CASSQFGQGETTDTQYF